The clone carrying this T cell receptor (beta chain) appeared once. The data originate from a study of blood T cell repertoires in COVID-19. Study context: In each case, the material was cDNA or gDNA derived from T cells, B-cell-depleted T cells, or PBMCs.

Using immunoSEQ multiplex PCR, the repertoire was profiled, and TCRdb retains in-frame clones only, with some absent. The top ten clones hold approximately 17% of a sample with 130,000 or so clones, roughly 84% of them seen once. The CDR3 extends over 18 amino acids. The germline V gene has CDR1 SGHRS and CDR2 YFSETQ. The ends lost 4 bases at V and 1 base at J; junction bases unmatched: 12. Sequencing was performed on peripheral blood. The TCR was taken from a woman older than 75 with acute or convalescent COVID-19. The chain employs TRBV5-1 and TRBJ2-3, with TRBD1 matching over 10 bases. This CDR3 reads CASSHRQGASFGTDTQYF. The CDR3 DNA reads as TGCGCCAGCAGCCATAGACAGGGGGCCTCTTTTGGCACAGATACGCAGTATTTT.